One and the same sample provided the 23 T cell receptor beta chains below, sequenced in a study of blood T cells in healthy people across ages. Next came a second PCR, run for about 7 to 12 cycles, which used a sample-barcoded 5' primer along with a J-beta primer mix. TCRdb analysed the 5' RACE reads with MiXCR anew, one entry per CDR3 protein. This sample has 850,000 to 1,100,000 distinct CDR3 sequences, with under 40% found just once. Input material: blood. These receptors all come from a man younger than 30 in good health.

The chain joins TRBV20-1 to TRBJ2-4; no firm D call. CDR3 size: 14 residues. Germline-derived CDR1 and CDR2 are DFQATT and SNEGSKA (reference sequence). DNA of the CDR3: TGCAGGGTCGTGCGCAAGGCTATCAAAAACATTCAGTACTTC. This translates into CRVVRKAIKNIQYF.

This clonotype appeared many times. The chain couples TRBV20-1 to TRBJ1-2; perhaps TRBD1 as D (5 bases). The CDR3 spans 15 residues. The V end was cut by 1 base, the J end by 4 bases, with 16 bases between. Germline loops: CDR1 DFQATT, CDR2 SNEGSKA (reference sequence). The CDR3 DNA sequence: TGCAGTGCTAGAGGGTCAGGGAGTGGGTTCTATGGCTACACCTTC. This sequence encodes CSARGSGSGFYGYTF.

The chain joins TRBV29-1 to TRBJ2-2; the match to TRBD1 covers 9 bases. This CDR3 has 14 residues. The V segment lost 8 bases and the J segment 3 bases; nucleotides outside the gene matches: 7. From germline, CDR1 is SQVTM and CDR2 ANQGSEA. CDR3 sequence reads: CSLRQGGDTGELFF. The CDR3 bases are TGCAGCCTACGACAGGGGGGAGACACCGGGGAGCTGTTTTTT.

The genes are TRBV7-2 and TRBJ1-4; D gene uncertain. The germline V and J ends were trimmed by 0 bases and 8 bases, with 7 bases remaining between them. Germline V lookup: CDR1 SGHTA, CDR2 FQGNSA. The CDR3 contains 13 residues. Here the CDR3 reads CASSLARVEKLFF. The CDR3 coding sequence is TGTGCCAGCAGCTTAGCCCGGGTGGAAAAACTGTTTTTT.

This clonotype has a handful of counts. The chain carries TRBV29-1 and TRBJ1-1; D possibly corresponds to TRBD1 (5 bases). Trimming removed 3 bases from V and 3 bases from J, with 5 bases in between. Per germline, CDR1 SQVTM and CDR2 ANQGSEA. This CDR3 contains 11 residues. CDR3 sequence (DNA): TGCAGCGTTGACAGGGACACTGAAGCTTTCTTT. Residues: CSVDRDTEAFF.

This clonotype was picked up a small number of times. The chain uses TRBV6-5 and TRBJ1-2; no firm D call. Per the germline V gene, CDR1 is MNHEY and CDR2 is SVGAGI. V was shortened by 1 base and J by 6 bases, with 12 bases between the two germline ends. The CDR3 length is 14 residues. This CDR3 reads CASSYLRSGHGYTF. The CDR3 region has the DNA TGTGCCAGCAGTTACTTACGTAGTGGGCATGGCTACACCTTC.

This chain's CDR3 is CASGPPSQRLFF. CDR3 nucleotide sequence: TGCGCCAGCGGCCCTCCGTCTCAGAGACTGTTTTTT. The chain is built from TRBV4-1 and TRBJ1-4; D gene uncertain. Trimming left V 8 bases short and J 13 bases short, with 17 bases between. There are 12 residues in the CDR3. Per germline, CDR1 MGHRA and CDR2 YSYEKL.

The V and J genes are TRBV9 and TRBJ1-1, with D tentatively TRBD1 (6 bases). The V gene lost 0 bases and the J gene lost 6 bases, with 12 bases spanning the gap. This CDR3 has 14 residues. The germline V gene encodes CDR1 SGDLS and CDR2 YYNGEE. The CDR3 DNA sequence: TGTGCCAGCAGCGTAGTTACAGGGCTAGCTGAAGCTTTCTTT. Translated: CASSVVTGLAEAFF.

The CDR3 DNA is TGCGCCAGCAGCCAGACGGCGGAGGGCTACTACAATGAGCAGTACTTC. Translated: CASSQTAEGYYNEQYF. V is TRBV4-3 and J is TRBJ2-7; possibly TRBD2 for D (6 bases). V was shortened by 3 bases and J by 7 bases, with 22 bases between the two germline ends. CDR1 and CDR2 from the germline V gene are LGHNA and YSLEER. CDR3 length equals 16 residues.

This clonotype was detected only a few times. This chain uses TRBV9 with TRBJ2-1; 13 nucleotides agree with TRBD2. The V gene end was trimmed by 1 base and the J gene end by 10 bases; junction bases not matched to a gene: 5. The germline gives CDR1 SGDLS, CDR2 YYNGEE. The CDR3 extends over 15 amino acids. This chain's CDR3 is CASSVRLAGGGEQFF. The CDR3, as DNA: TGTGCCAGCAGCGTACGACTAGCGGGGGGCGGGGAGCAGTTCTTC.

This clonotype has a handful of counts. The gene calls are TRBV12-5 and TRBJ2-7, with D perhaps TRBD1 (6 bases). Germline V lookup: CDR1 LGHNT, CDR2 FRNRAP. The V end was cut by 7 bases, the J end by 4 bases, with 20 bases between. The CDR3 length is 15 residues. CDR3 residues: CASARGTGTSYEQYF. CDR3 nucleotide sequence: TGTGCTAGTGCCCGAGGGACCGGGACATCATACGAGCAGTACTTC.

The V and J genes are TRBV6-1 and TRBJ2-1; D unresolved. Trimming took off 2 bases at V and 10 bases at J, with 15 bases between the two ends. Germline V gene sequence: CDR1 MNHNS, CDR2 SASEGT. The CDR3 is 14 residues long. The CDR3 protein is CASSESTVLSEQFF. CDR3 coding DNA: TGTGCCAGCAGTGAAAGTACGGTACTATCCGAGCAGTTCTTC.

This clonotype appeared a few times. The chain is built from TRBV7-2 and TRBJ2-1; the match to TRBD2 covers 11 bases. CDR1 is SGHTA and CDR2 is FQGNSA in the germline V gene. The CDR3 runs to 16 residues. V shed 5 bases, J shed 2 bases, and the junction held 5 bases outside the gene matches. The CDR3 reads CASSTSGGVAYNEQFF. CDR3 nucleotide sequence: TGTGCCAGCAGCACTAGCGGGGGAGTCGCCTACAATGAGCAGTTCTTC. Together with reference TRBV7-2 and TRBJ2-1, the CDR3 gives the full variable domain: GAGVSQSPSNKVTEKGKDVELRCDPISGHTALYWYRQSLGQGLEFLIYFQGNSAPDKSGLPSDRFSAERTGGSVSTLTIQRTQQEDSAVYLCASSTSGGVAYNEQFFGPGTRLTVL.

In this sample, this clonotype turned up a few times. The V gene is TRBV28, the J gene TRBJ2-1; TRBD1 matches 8 bases. The germline V gene encodes CDR1 MDHEN and CDR2 SYDVKM. CDR3 length equals 13 residues. V lost 7 bases to trimming and J lost 6 bases; unmatched junction nucleotides: 5. CDR3 protein: CASTRTGPNEQFF. The CDR3 region has the DNA TGTGCCAGCACCCGGACAGGGCCCAATGAGCAGTTCTTC.

The rearrangement uses TRBV28 and TRBJ2-1, with 7 positions matching TRBD1. TRBJ2-7 matches the DNA end more closely, so the J call is doubtful. Germline values: CDR1 MDHEN, CDR2 SYDVKM. The CDR3 is 16 residues long. The CDR3 nucleotides read TGTGCCAGCAGTTCACACAGGGGAAGATCCTACAATGAGCAGTACTTC. Translated: CASSSHRGRSYNEQYF.

This clonotype was detected only a few times. The V gene is TRBV20-1, the J gene TRBJ1-2; TRBD1 is a possible D gene (5 bases). CDR1 is DFQATT, CDR2 SNEGSKA, per germline (reference sequence). The CDR3 loop spans 13 amino acids. V shed 3 bases and J shed 0 bases, with 8 bases lying between them. The CDR3 reads CSARTESNYGYTF. In DNA form, the CDR3 reads TGCAGTGCTAGGACAGAATCTAACTATGGCTACACCTTC.

This chain joins TRBV20-1 and TRBJ1-2; D perhaps matches TRBD1 (6 bases). CDR1 DFQATT and CDR2 SNEGSKA come from the germline V gene (reference sequence). Trimming pared 0 bases from V and 5 bases from J, leaving 13 bases between. The CDR3 runs 14 residues. DNA for the CDR3: TGCAGTGCTAGAGATCGGGGGGGCCTTTATGGCTACACCTTC. The encoded protein is CSARDRGGLYGYTF.

This clonotype was counted a few times. The chain combines TRBV12-3 or TRBV12-4 with TRBJ2-3; D is uncertain. Trimming took off 0 bases at V and 2 bases at J, with 6 bases between the two ends. The CDR3 spans 14 residues. CDR3 amino acids: CASSLAEVTDTQYF. The DNA for the CDR3 is TGTGCCAGCAGTTTAGCAGAGGTCACAGATACGCAGTATTTT.

This sequence joins TRBV3-1 and TRBJ1-4, with D possibly TRBD1 on 5 matching bases. This CDR3 is built from 14 residues. Germline CDR1 and CDR2: LGHDT and YNNKEL (reference sequence). The V end was cut by 4 bases, the J end by 10 bases, with 16 bases between. CDR3 in amino acids: CASSRDRVSGKLFF. CDR3 coding DNA: TGTGCCAGCAGCCGGGACCGTGTATCGGGAAAACTGTTTTTT. The full variable domain, in which reference TRBV3-1 and TRBJ1-4 provide the parts outside the CDR3, is DTAVSQTPKYLVTQMGNDKSIKCEQNLGHDTMYWYKQDSKKFLKIMFSYNNKELIINETVPNRFSPKSPDKAHLNLHINSLELGDSAVYFCASSRDRVSGKLFFGSGTQLSVL.

V and J are TRBV20-1 and TRBJ2-3, with a weak D call TRBD2 (6 bases). The CDR3 loop spans 14 amino acids. Germline assignment: CDR1 DFQATT and CDR2 SNEGSKA (reference sequence). V was cut by 6 bases and J by 0 bases, with 13 bases left in between. CDR3 sequence (DNA): TGCAGTGCCGCCTTGGGGACTAGCACAGATACGCAGTATTTT. The encoded protein is CSAALGTSTDTQYF.

Only a few counts were recorded for this clonotype. The gene calls are TRBV15 and TRBJ2-1; D is perhaps TRBD1 (6 bases). There are 16 residues in the CDR3. V was trimmed by 0 bases and J by 6 bases, leaving 15 bases between them. Germline assignment: CDR1 LNHNV and CDR2 YYDKDF (reference sequence). The CDR3 nucleotides read TGTGCCACCAGCAGAGACGGTATGGACAGTACCAATGAGCAGTTCTTC. It codes for CATSRDGMDSTNEQFF. Drawing the rest from reference TRBV15 and TRBJ2-1, the complete variable domain is DAMVIQNPRYQVTQFGKPVTLSCSQTLNHNVMYWYQQKSSQAPKLLFHYYDKDFNNEADTPDNFQSRRPNTSFCFLDIRSPGLGDTAMYLCATSRDGMDSTNEQFFGPGTRLTVL.

This chain connects TRBV20-1 to TRBJ2-1; 7 bases are a match to TRBD2. CDR1 is DFQATT, CDR2 SNEGSKA, per germline (reference sequence). V gave up 2 bases and J gave up 4 bases; unmatched junction bases: 11. There are 16 residues in the CDR3. CDR3 DNA: TGCAGTGCTAGACCGCCCGGGGGGAATTTATACAATGAGCAGTTCTTC. The encoded protein is CSARPPGGNLYNEQFF.

The chain recombines TRBV20-1 with TRBJ2-7, with 10 bases aligning to TRBD2. This CDR3 is built from 13 residues. The germline V gene has CDR1 DFQATT and CDR2 SNEGSKA (reference sequence). Trimming removed 5 bases from V and 6 bases from J; junction bases left unmatched: 7. CDR3 DNA sequence: TGCAGTGCTGTCCGAGCGGGGGGGTGCGAGCAGTACTTC. It yields the protein CSAVRAGGCEQYF.